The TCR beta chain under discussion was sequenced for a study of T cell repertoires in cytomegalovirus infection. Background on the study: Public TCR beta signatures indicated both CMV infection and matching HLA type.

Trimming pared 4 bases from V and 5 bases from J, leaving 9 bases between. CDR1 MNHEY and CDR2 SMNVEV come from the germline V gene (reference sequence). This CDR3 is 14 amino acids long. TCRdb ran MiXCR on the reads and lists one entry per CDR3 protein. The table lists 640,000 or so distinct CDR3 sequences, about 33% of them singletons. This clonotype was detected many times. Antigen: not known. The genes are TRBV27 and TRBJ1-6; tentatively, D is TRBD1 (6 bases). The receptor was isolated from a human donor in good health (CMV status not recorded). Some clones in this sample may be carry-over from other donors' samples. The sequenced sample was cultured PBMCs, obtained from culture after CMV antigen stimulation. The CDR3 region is CASSSRQDNSPLHF. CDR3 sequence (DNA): TGTGCCAGCAGTTCTCGACAGGATAATTCACCCCTCCACTTT.